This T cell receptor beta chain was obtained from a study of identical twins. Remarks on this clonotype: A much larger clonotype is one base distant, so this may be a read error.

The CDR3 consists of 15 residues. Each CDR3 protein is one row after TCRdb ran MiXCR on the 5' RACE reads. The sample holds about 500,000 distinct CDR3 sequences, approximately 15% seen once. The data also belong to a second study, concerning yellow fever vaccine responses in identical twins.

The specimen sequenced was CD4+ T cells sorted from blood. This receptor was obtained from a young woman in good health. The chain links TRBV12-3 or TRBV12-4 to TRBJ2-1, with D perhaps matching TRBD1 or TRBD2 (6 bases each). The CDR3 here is CTSSLVGGLLNEQFF. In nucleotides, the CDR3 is TGTACCAGCAGTTTGGTGGGGGGCCTCCTTAATGAGCAGTTCTTC.